The 9 T cell receptor beta chains below all came from one sample that was sequenced in a study of OX40 agonist ivuxolimab in advanced cancers. Method: immunoSEQ multiplex PCR; TCRdb's copy keeps in-frame clones and lacks some. The table includes tens of thousands of clones, around 83% detected once. The source material was CD4+ or CD8+ T cells sorted from blood, sampled in a trial of the OX40 agonist ivuxolimab. Every receptor here comes from an adult with an advanced solid tumor such as melanoma, head and neck, liver or kidney cancer.

The chain has TRBV7-8 and TRBJ2-3; D not certain. The germline CDR1 and CDR2 sequences are SGHVS and FQNEAQ. V lost 5 bases and J lost 0, with 3 bases in between. The CDR3 is made up of 12 amino acids. The CDR3 protein is CASSGSTDTQYF. The CDR3 nucleotides are TGTGCCAGCAGCGGTAGCACAGATACGCAGTATTTT.

The chain couples TRBV19 to TRBJ1-1; a possible D gene is TRBD1 (5 bases). CDR3 length: 12 amino acids. V was trimmed by 9 bases and J by 5 bases, leaving 13 bases between them. Germline V CDR1 and CDR2: LNHDA, SQIVND (reference sequence). Here the CDR3 DNA reads TGTGCCAGCCAAAGGGGTCCAACTGAAGCTTTCTTT. Amino acids: CASQRGPTEAFF.

For this clone: A far larger clone is just one base off, so this is likely a read error. The V call is TRBV5-1, the J call TRBJ1-2; TRBD1 matches at 7 bases. V dropped 4 bases and J dropped 4; count of bases not matched to a gene: 10. The CDR3 is 15 residues long. The V gene's germline CDR1 is SGHRS and CDR2 YFSETQ. The DNA of the CDR3 is TGCGCCAGCAGCCTAAGCACAGGGACAGCCTATGGCTACACCTTC. As protein: CASSLSTGTAYGYTF.

This clone was seen just once. The CDR3 DNA follows: TGTGCCAGCAGCTTAGGAGGCAGGGGGGAAGGAAACACCATATATTTT. Protein sequence: CASSLGGRGEGNTIYF. V usage is TRBV11-2 and J usage is TRBJ1-3; TRBD1 matches at 7 bases. The CDR3 contains 16 residues. Germline V gene sequence: CDR1 SGHAT, CDR2 FQNNGV. V gave up 1 base and J gave up 4 bases; unmatched junction bases: 7.

CDR3 nucleotide sequence: TGTGCCAGCAGTCCCCCGTTCACAGATACGCAGTATTTT. This codes for CASSPPFTDTQYF. This sequence joins TRBV27 and TRBJ2-3; D gene unclear. V was shortened by 5 bases and J by 2 bases, with 8 bases between the two germline ends. Germline V lookup: CDR1 MNHEY, CDR2 SMNVEV (reference sequence). This CDR3 spans 13 amino acids.

V gene TRBV2 combines with J gene TRBJ2-7; maybe TRBD1 (5 bases). V lost 3 bases and J lost 0, with 9 bases in between. This CDR3 comprises 14 residues. Germline CDR1 is SNHLY and CDR2 is FYNNEI. The CDR3 nucleotides are TGTGCCAGCAGTGAGACAGCCTACTCCTACGAGCAGTACTTC. Its protein is CASSETAYSYEQYF. Supplemented by reference TRBV2 and TRBJ2-7, the full variable domain reads EPEVTQTPSHQVTQMGQEVILRCVPISNHLYFYWYRQILGQKVEFLVSFYNNEISEKSEIFDDQFSVERPDGSNFTLKIRSTKLEDSAMYFCASSETAYSYEQYFGPGTRLTVT.

The V gene is TRBV2, the J gene TRBJ2-3; a possible D gene is TRBD1 (6 bases). The CDR3 extends over 20 amino acids. Trimming took 7 bases from V and 4 from J, leaving 33 bases between them. Germline V gene lookup returns CDR1 SNHLY and CDR2 FYNNEI. The CDR3 protein is CASTIRLPLSGTSIPDTQYF. The CDR3 region has the DNA TGTGCCAGCACCATAAGACTTCCACTTTCCGGGACATCAATCCCAGATACGCAGTATTTT.

The chain is built from TRBV10-3 and TRBJ2-5, with D uncertain. Germline V lookup: CDR1 ENHRY, CDR2 SYGVKD. V was pared by 1 base and J by 5 bases, with 5 bases between. The CDR3 extends over 12 amino acids. The CDR3 region has the DNA TGTGCCATCAGTGAGTTCAAGGAGACCCAGTACTTC. As protein: CAISEFKETQYF.

The rearrangement joins TRBV5-6 to TRBJ2-7; D perhaps matches TRBD1 (6 bases). The V end lost 5 bases, the J end lost 5 bases, and 11 bases lay between the germline ends. This CDR3 region has 12 residues. CDR1 is SGHDT, CDR2 YYEEEE, per germline. The CDR3 DNA sequence: TGTGCCAGCAGGCAGGGACACCACGAGCAGTACTTC. It translates to CASRQGHHEQYF.